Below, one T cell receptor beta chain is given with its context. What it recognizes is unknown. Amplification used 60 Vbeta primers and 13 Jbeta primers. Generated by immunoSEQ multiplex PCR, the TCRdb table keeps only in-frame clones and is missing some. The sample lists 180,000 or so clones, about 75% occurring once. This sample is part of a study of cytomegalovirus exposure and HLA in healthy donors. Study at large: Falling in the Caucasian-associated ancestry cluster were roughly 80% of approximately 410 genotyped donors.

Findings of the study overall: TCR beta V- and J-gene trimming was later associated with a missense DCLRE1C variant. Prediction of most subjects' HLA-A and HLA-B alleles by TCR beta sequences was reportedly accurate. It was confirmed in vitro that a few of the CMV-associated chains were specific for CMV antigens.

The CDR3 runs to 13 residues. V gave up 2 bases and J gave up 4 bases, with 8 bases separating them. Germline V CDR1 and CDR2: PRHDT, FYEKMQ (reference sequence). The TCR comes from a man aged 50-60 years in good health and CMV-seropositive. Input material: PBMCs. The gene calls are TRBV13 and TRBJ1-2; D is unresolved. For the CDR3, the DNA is TGTGCCAGCAGCTTATCCAGGCTCTATGGCTACACCTTC. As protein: CASSLSRLYGYTF.